Listed below are T cell receptor beta chains from one sample, sequenced in a study of vaccination effects on CD4 cells after COVID-19. No antigens are known for them. Clones were read by immunoSEQ multiplex PCR, and TCRdb kept only the in-frame ones, dropping some. The data show 30,000 to 35,000 clones, around two thirds seen once. Sequences were derived from CD4+ T cells from PBMCs cultured without peptide, sampled after COVID-19 vaccination. These TCRs come from a human donor who received a COVID-19 vaccine. Both conserved end residues are part of each CDR3. The D gene is left open where the match is weak. The size of a clone is reported for some rows only, either as once, few or many, or as a class for expanded clones.

J gene	D gene	V gene	clone size	CDR3 protein	CDR3 DNA
TRBJ2-7	.	TRBV10-3	.	CAISESAFGQYF	TGTGCCATCAGTGAGTCGGCTTTCGGGCAGTACTTC
TRBJ1-6	.	TRBV15	.	CATSRDSPGNSPLHF	TGTGCCACCAGCAGAGATTCCCCCGGGAATTCACCCCTCCACTTT
TRBJ1-6	.	TRBV19	few	CASSIVGDNSPLHF	TGTGCCAGTAGTATTGTCGGCGATAATTCACCCCTCCACTTT
TRBJ2-7	TRBD2	TRBV2	.	CASSENWGGEQYF	TGTGCCAGCAGTGAAAATTGGGGGGGCGAGCAGTACTTC
TRBJ1-6	TRBD1	TRBV19	few	CASSNRGNNSPLHF	TGTGCCAGTAGCAACAGGGGAAATAATTCACCCCTCCACTTT
TRBJ2-7	.	TRBV12-3/TRBV12-4	.	CATARGLVYEQYF	TGTGCCACCGCCCGCGGACTGGTTTACGAGCAGTACTTC
TRBJ1-2	.	TRBV15	few	CATSRVRLGTKGANYGYTF	TGTGCCACCAGCAGAGTAAGGTTAGGGACAAAGGGGGCTAACTATGGCTACACCTTC
TRBJ2-6	.	TRBV7-6	.	CASSLRGRLSGANVLTF	TGTGCCAGCAGCTTAAGGGGCAGGCTCTCTGGGGCCAACGTCCTGACTTTC
TRBJ2-7	.	TRBV6-1	.	CASSERVGQLFLGDEQYF	TGTGCCAGCAGTGAAAGGGTGGGGCAGTTGTTCCTGGGAGACGAGCAGTACTTC
TRBJ2-1	.	TRBV7-9	.	CASSPTDVQFF	TGTGCCAGCAGCCCCACCGATGTGCAGTTCTTC
TRBJ1-3	.	TRBV30	few	CAWSLSGNTIYF	TGTGCCTGGAGCCTCTCTGGAAACACCATATATTTT
TRBJ2-7	TRBD1	TRBV11-2	.	CASSLDRAGGYEQYF	TGTGCCAGCAGCTTAGATCGAGCAGGGGGCTACGAGCAGTACTTC
TRBJ1-1	.	TRBV2	few	CASSGDYTEAFF	TGTGCCAGCAGTGGCGATTACACTGAAGCTTTCTTT
TRBJ2-7	.	TRBV6-4	.	CASIFDYPRDKRSYEQYF	TGTGCCAGCATTTTCGACTACCCCCGGGACAAACGCTCCTACGAGCAGTACTTC
TRBJ2-1	TRBD2	TRBV3-1/TRBV3-2	few	CASSLPGGAEQFF	TGTGCCAGCAGCCTCCCGGGGGGAGCTGAGCAGTTCTTC
TRBJ2-2	TRBD2	TRBV9	.	CASSAITGLAGSANTGELFF	TGTGCCAGCAGTGCTATCACCGGACTAGCGGGGAGCGCGAACACCGGGGAGCTGTTTTTT
TRBJ2-3	.	TRBV6-4	.	CASSYTRYRTDTQYF	TGTGCCAGCAGCTACACTAGATACCGCACAGATACGCAGTATTTT
TRBJ2-5	TRBD2	TRBV18	.	CASSPLSASGETQYF	TGTGCCAGCTCACCACTGAGTGCTAGCGGGGAGACCCAGTACTTC
TRBJ1-1	.	TRBV19	.	CASSSLGSDTEAFF	TGTGCCAGTAGTAGTCTGGGGAGTGACACTGAAGCTTTCTTT
TRBJ2-7	.	TRBV28	few	CASSESGTNEQYF	TGTGCCAGCAGCGAGAGCGGCACAAACGAGCAGTACTTC
TRBJ1-4	TRBD1	TRBV27	few	CASSLSGTGHEKLFF	TGTGCCAGCAGTTTATCGGGGACAGGGCATGAAAAACTGTTTTTT
TRBJ2-7	TRBD1	TRBV7-2	.	CASSLGGQGALEQYF	TGTGCCAGCAGCTTAGGGGGACAGGGGGCCCTGGAGCAGTACTTC
TRBJ1-5	.	TRBV4-3	few	CASSQDPYSNQPQHF	TGCGCCAGCAGCCAAGATCCATATAGCAATCAGCCCCAGCATTTT